One sample yielded the 16 T cell receptor beta chains listed below, sequenced in a study of blood T cell repertoires in COVID-19. This table comes from immunoSEQ multiplex PCR, and its TCRdb copy is limited to in-frame clones, with some not included. The sample shows 150,000 to 200,000 clones, approximately 80% of them seen only once. Sequencing used peripheral blood. These receptor sequences come from a woman older than 75 with COVID-19, enrolled during active disease.

This chain uses TRBV5-1 with TRBJ1-6; D is possibly TRBD1 (5 bases). The V and J ends lost 4 bases and 0 bases respectively, with 14 bases between them. The CDR3 is 17 residues long. CDR1 and CDR2 (germline): SGHRS, YFSETQ. The CDR3 nucleotides read TGCGCCAGCAGCACCGGGGACTGGAGCTCCTATAATTCACCCCTCCACTTT. It codes for CASSTGDWSSYNSPLHF.

The gene calls are TRBV6-6 and TRBJ1-4, with D possibly matching TRBD1 (5 bases). Trimming took off 5 bases at V and 0 bases at J, with 16 bases between the two ends. The CDR3 runs 17 residues. The germline gives CDR1 MNHNY, CDR2 SVGAGI (reference sequence). DNA for the CDR3: TGTGCCAGCAGTCCCCGGAGGGGCATTGCAACTAATGAAAAACTGTTTTTT. As protein: CASSPRRGIATNEKLFF.

The rearrangement links TRBV7-9 to TRBJ2-2; D gene uncertain. CDR3 size: 13 residues. With 5 bases removed from V and 1 base from J, the gap between germline ends came to 5 bases. Germline V gives CDR1 SEHNR, CDR2 FQNEAQ (reference sequence). CDR3 protein: CASSNWNTGELFF. The CDR3 DNA is TGTGCCAGCAGCAACTGGAACACCGGGGAGCTGTTTTTT.

CDR3 amino acids: CATRDRVDYEQYF. The CDR3 DNA reads as TGTGCCACCAGGGACAGGGTCGACTACGAGCAGTACTTC. The gene calls are TRBV15 and TRBJ2-7; 8 bases are a match to TRBD1. Unmatched junction bases numbered 4, after V lost 6 bases and J lost 3 bases. Germline CDR1 and CDR2: LNHNV and YYDKDF (reference sequence). This CDR3 is 13 amino acids long.

This sequence joins TRBV19 and TRBJ2-1; 9 bases are a match to TRBD1. Per the germline V gene, CDR1 is LNHDA and CDR2 is SQIVND (reference sequence). The CDR3 runs to 18 residues. Losses at the gene ends were 4 bases for V and 7 bases for J; bases not matched to a gene: 17. The CDR3 protein is CASSKARSGQGIGNEQFF. The CDR3 DNA reads as TGTGCCAGTAGTAAGGCCCGATCGGGACAGGGAATCGGGAATGAGCAGTTCTTC.

This clone has only a few counts. This sequence joins TRBV4-2 and TRBJ1-4; D is undetermined. Per the germline V gene, CDR1 is LGHNA and CDR2 is YNFKEQ. The ends were cut back, 2 bases at V and 5 bases at J, with 12 bases in the middle. The CDR3 is made up of 15 amino acids. CDR3 in amino acids: CASSQNPTVNEKLFF. The CDR3 nucleotides are TGTGCCAGCAGCCAAAATCCTACGGTGAATGAAAAACTGTTTTTT.

Here the CDR3 DNA reads TGCGCCAGCAGCTTTGCAGGGATGGGCACCGGGGAGCTGTTTTTT. The encoded protein is CASSFAGMGTGELFF. The chain couples TRBV5-1 to TRBJ2-2; D is perhaps TRBD1 (5 bases). Trimming pared 2 bases from V and 4 bases from J, leaving 12 bases between. This CDR3 comprises 15 residues. Germline V CDR1 and CDR2: SGHRS, YFSETQ.

This chain uses TRBV6-1 with TRBJ1-2; possible D gene TRBD1, 5 bases. Trimming pared 0 bases from V and 0 bases from J, leaving 11 bases between. Germline CDR1 is MNHNS and CDR2 is SASEGT. The CDR3 has 16 amino acids. The CDR3 here is CASSEAFRVANYGYTF. The CDR3 DNA sequence: TGTGCCAGCAGTGAAGCCTTCAGGGTTGCTAACTATGGCTACACCTTC.

This clone appeared once. The V call is TRBV14, the J call TRBJ2-5; no clear D. Trimming shortened V by 1 base and J by 0 bases, and 9 bases separated the two germline ends. The germline V gene encodes CDR1 SGHDN and CDR2 FVKESK. The CDR3 loop spans 15 amino acids. This CDR3 is CASSQVADYQETQYF. As DNA, the CDR3 is TGTGCCAGCAGCCAAGTGGCAGACTACCAAGAGACCCAGTACTTC.

V gene TRBV2 combines with J gene TRBJ2-7, with D unclear. Germline CDR1 reads SNHLY; CDR2 reads FYNNEI. V gave up 7 bases and J gave up 4 bases, with 8 bases separating them. The CDR3 totals 11 residues. DNA of the CDR3: TGTGCCAGCACTCCAGTTTACGAGCAGTACTTC. Translating it yields CASTPVYEQYF.

The CDR3 nucleotides are TGTGCCAGTAGAAAAGGGGGACAGGGCCATGGCTACACCTTC. Its protein is CASRKGGQGHGYTF. This sequence joins TRBV19 and TRBJ1-2; 9 positions agree with TRBD1. Germline values: CDR1 LNHDA, CDR2 SQIVND (reference sequence). This CDR3 comprises 14 residues. V lost 6 bases and J lost 6; bases outside the gene matches: 8. Full variable domain (missing parts from reference TRBV19 and TRBJ1-2): DGGITQSPKYLFRKEGQNVTLSCEQNLNHDAMYWYRQDPGQGLRLIYYSQIVNDFQKGDIAEGYSVSREKKESFPLTVTSAQKNPTAFYLCASRKGGQGHGYTFGSGTRLTVV.

The V gene is TRBV25-1, the J gene TRBJ2-2, with 7 bases fitting TRBD1. Losses at the gene ends were 7 bases for V and 3 bases for J; bases not matched to a gene: 5. The CDR3 sequence is 14 residues long. CDR1 and CDR2 from the germline V gene are MGHDK and SYGVNS. The CDR3 loop is CASKGTEYTGELFF. CDR3 DNA sequence: TGTGCCAGCAAGGGGACAGAGTACACCGGGGAGCTGTTTTTT.

The chain joins TRBV5-1 to TRBJ2-6, with a tentative D call TRBD2 (7 bases). There are 16 residues in the CDR3. Germline-derived CDR1 and CDR2 are SGHRS and YFSETQ. V lost 2 bases and J 2 bases, leaving 11 bases between the germline ends. CDR3 in DNA: TGCGCCAGCAGCTTCTCGGGGGGCGCTGGGGCCAACGTCCTGACTTTC. Translation gives CASSFSGGAGANVLTF.

J is TRBJ2-7 and V is TRBV5-4, with 11 positions matching TRBD1. CDR1 is SGHNT, CDR2 YYREEE, per germline (reference sequence). V was clipped by 2 bases and J by 4 bases; unmatched bases: 5. CDR3 size: 15 residues. The CDR3 protein is CASSFGQGAPYEQYF. In DNA, the CDR3 is TGTGCCAGCAGCTTTGGACAGGGGGCGCCTTACGAGCAGTACTTC.

At least ten counts were recorded for this clone. The V gene is TRBV2, the J gene TRBJ2-2; D is possibly TRBD2 (6 bases). Trimming removed 0 bases at V and 0 bases at J, with 14 bases between. Germline CDR1 is SNHLY and CDR2 is FYNNEI. The CDR3 consists of 18 residues. The CDR3 DNA reads as TGTGCCAGCAGTGAAGCAGGGGCGGGGCCCGCGAACACCGGGGAGCTGTTTTTT. This sequence encodes CASSEAGAGPANTGELFF.

The chain is built from TRBV19 and TRBJ2-5; TRBD1 might be the D (5 bases). Germline assignment: CDR1 LNHDA and CDR2 SQIVND (reference sequence). V shed 1 base and J shed 1 base, with 7 bases lying between them. This CDR3 has 14 amino acids. CDR3 loop: CASSIVDSQETQYF. CDR3 nucleotide sequence: TGTGCCAGTAGTATAGTAGACAGCCAAGAGACCCAGTACTTC.